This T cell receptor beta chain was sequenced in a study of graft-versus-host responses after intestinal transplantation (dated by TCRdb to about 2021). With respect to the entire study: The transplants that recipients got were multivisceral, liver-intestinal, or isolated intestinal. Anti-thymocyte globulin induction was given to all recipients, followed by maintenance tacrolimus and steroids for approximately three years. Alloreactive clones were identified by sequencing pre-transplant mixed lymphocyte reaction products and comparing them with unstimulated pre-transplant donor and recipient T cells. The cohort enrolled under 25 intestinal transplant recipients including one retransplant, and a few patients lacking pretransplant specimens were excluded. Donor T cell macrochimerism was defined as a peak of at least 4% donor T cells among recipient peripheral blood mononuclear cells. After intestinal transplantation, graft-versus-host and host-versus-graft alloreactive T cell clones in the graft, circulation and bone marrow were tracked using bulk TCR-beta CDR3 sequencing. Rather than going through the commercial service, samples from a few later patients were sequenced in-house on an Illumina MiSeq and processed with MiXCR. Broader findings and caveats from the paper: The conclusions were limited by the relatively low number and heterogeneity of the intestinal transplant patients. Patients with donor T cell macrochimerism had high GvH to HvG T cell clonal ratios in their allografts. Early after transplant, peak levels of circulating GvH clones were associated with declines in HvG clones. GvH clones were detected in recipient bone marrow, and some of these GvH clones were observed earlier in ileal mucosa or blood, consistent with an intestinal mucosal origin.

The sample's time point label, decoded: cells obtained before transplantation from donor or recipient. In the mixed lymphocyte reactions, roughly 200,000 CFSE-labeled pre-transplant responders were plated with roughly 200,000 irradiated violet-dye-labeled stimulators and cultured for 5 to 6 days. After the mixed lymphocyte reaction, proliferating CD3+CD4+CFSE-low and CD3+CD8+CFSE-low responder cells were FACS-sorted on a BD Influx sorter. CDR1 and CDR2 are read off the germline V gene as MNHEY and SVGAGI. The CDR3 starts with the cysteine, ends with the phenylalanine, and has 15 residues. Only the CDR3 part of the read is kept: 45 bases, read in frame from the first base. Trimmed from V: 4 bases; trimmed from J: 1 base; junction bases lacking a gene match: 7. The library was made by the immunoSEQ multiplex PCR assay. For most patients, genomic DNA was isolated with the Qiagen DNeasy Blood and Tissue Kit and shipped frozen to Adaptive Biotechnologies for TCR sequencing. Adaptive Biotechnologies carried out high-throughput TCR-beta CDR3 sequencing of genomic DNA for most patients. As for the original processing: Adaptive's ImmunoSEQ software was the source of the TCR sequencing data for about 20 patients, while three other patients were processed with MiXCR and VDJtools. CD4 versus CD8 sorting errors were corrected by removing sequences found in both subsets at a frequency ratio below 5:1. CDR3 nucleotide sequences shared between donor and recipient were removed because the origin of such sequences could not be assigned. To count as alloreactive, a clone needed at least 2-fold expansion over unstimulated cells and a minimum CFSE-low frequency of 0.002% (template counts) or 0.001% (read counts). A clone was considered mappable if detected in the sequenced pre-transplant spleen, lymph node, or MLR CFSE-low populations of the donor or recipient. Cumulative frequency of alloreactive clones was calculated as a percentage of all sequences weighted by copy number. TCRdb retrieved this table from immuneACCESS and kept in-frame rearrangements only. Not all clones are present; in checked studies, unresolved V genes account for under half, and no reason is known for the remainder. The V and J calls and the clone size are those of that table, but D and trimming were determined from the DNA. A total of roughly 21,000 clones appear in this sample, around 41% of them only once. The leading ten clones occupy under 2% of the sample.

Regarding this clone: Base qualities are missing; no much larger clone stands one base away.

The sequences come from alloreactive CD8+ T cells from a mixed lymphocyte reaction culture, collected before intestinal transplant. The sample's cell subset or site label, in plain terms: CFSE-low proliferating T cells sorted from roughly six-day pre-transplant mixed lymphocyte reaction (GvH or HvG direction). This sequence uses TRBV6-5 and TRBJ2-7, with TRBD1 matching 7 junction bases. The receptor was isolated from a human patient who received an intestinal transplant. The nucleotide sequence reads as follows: TGTGCCAGCAGTTCACGGACAGGCCCATCCTACGAGCAGTACTTC. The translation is CASSSRTGPSYEQYF.